The T cell receptor (beta chain) described here comes from a study of shared clonotypes between healthy human individuals (dated by TCRdb to between 2020 and 2021). Notes on the research overall: Three men and two women, aged 18 to 49 years, made up the cohort. For each donor, CD4 naive and CD4 memory were each run on three plates, CD8 naive on two plates, and CD8 memory on one plate. To increase sequencing depth and limit assay-specific biases, different laboratories used diverse techniques to prepare libraries and sequence TCR repertoires. The study deeply sequenced blood TCR repertoires of about 5 healthy adults to estimate repertoire size and the extent of clonotype sharing between individuals. Between about 0.8 and 9 billion PBMCs per donor were obtained by leukapheresis.

Concerning this clone: Which antigen it targets is not known. No much larger clone exists at a distance of one base, and base qualities are not known.

Using the deep immunoSEQ assay, multiplex PCR amplified TCR CDR3 regions from genomic DNA. Extracted genomic DNA from each cell subset was spread evenly across all wells of several immunoSEQ 96-well plates, with each plate serving as a replicate. For sorted subsets, about 200 ng genomic DNA, equal to some 30,000 T cell genomes, was loaded into each replicate PCR. Purified libraries were quantified with a Qubit 3.0 fluorometer, sized on a Bioanalyzer 2100, and re-quantified with the KAPA Library Quantification kit. A separate single-read 150-cycle Illumina NextSeq 550 flow cell was used to sequence each immunoSEQ 96-well plate. As for the original processing: Because the immunoSEQ output included only junctional sequences and no quality scores, the filtering could not be the same as the filtering used for full-length reads. To assign V/J genes and CDR3, sequences were annotated using PyIR, a Python wrapper for IgBLAST v1.9, with IMGT germline references. Any read was removed if the V/J assignment was weak (E-value above 1e-6), the CDR3 was missing, or the read contained stop codons, out-of-frame junctions, or ambiguous translated residues. A V3J clonotype was defined by an identical inferred V gene, J gene, and CDR3 amino acid sequence. The percentage overlap between two repertoires was calculated by dividing the number of shared unique clonotypes by the size of the smaller repertoire. Richness of each repertoire was evaluated using RTK rarefaction, the Chao1 estimator, and Recon v2.1 estimates of unobserved clonotypes. OLGA was used to compute generation probabilities for all TCRbeta clonotypes that the gDNA method yielded from a few donors. Imported from immuneACCESS, the table was reduced by TCRdb to in-frame sequences with V and J called. These copies leave out some clones; in studies compared against another copy, an unresolved V gene accounts for under half, and the cause of the remainder is not known. V and J calls and clone size come straight from that table; D and trimming were deduced from the DNA. In all, the sample holds 650,000 to 750,000 clones, and approximately 75% of those were seen once. The ten largest account for about 2% of the sample.

The donors were healthy, HIV-negative adults who had no recently reported acute infections or vaccinations. Only Caucasian adults living in Nashville, Tennessee, USA were represented among the donors. Magnetic negative selection was used to enrich CD4+ T cells, after which naive cells were positively selected on CD45RA and the negative fraction became the memory subset. Blood was obtained by leukapheresis, after which PBMCs were separated by Ficoll-Histopaque density gradient centrifugation and cryopreserved in liquid nitrogen vapor phase. Purity and quantity of every magnetically sorted T cell population were checked by analytical flow cytometry. Genomic DNA was isolated from each sorted fraction and quantified by UV absorbance on a Nanodrop 2000c. Overall results and qualifications from the work: When a few donors were compared, the shared fraction of clonotypes was about 5% for naive CD4, around 4% for naive CD8, 2% to 2.5% for memory CD4, and roughly 0.43% for memory CD8. Because the study included only a small number of donors, the genetic and exposure-history diversity represented was limited. Even with the large sequencing depth, rarefaction of the sorted-subset datasets indicated that sequencing was incomplete. Naive subsets generally had larger estimated clonotype richness than memory subsets did. Higher generation probabilities were observed for clonotypes shared by all four sorted-subset donors than for non-shared clonotypes. Only blood was sampled, and tissue TCR repertoires likely differ from those in blood. Pairwise subsampling indicated that sequencing depth was expected to affect the degree of clonotype sharing among donors.

The sample was memory CD4+ T cells sorted from blood. The cell subset or site label, read with the paper, signifies: CD45RA-negative fraction. This sequence was found in a woman in her thirties in good health.

At the DNA level, the sequence is TGTGCCACCTCAAGGGGCGGGACATCCTACAATGAGCAGTTCTTC. It specifies CATSRGGTSYNEQFF. This chain joins TRBV19 to TRBJ2-1; the D assignment is uncertain and may be TRBD1 or TRBD2, with 6 bases supporting each. Sequences LNHDA (CDR1) and SQIVND (CDR2) are obtained from the germline V gene (reference sequence). The CDR3 covers 15 residues, taking in both the cysteine and the phenylalanine. Solely the CDR3 DNA is kept, with 45 bases framed from the first base. V is clipped by 10 bases and J by 1 base, and the sequence between their germline boundaries is 17 bases long.